This entry lists 27 T cell receptor beta chains sequenced from one sample in a study of a mutant IDH1 vaccine in newly diagnosed glioma. As to time point: week 47, end of study. Topical imiquimod accompanied each vaccine dose, which consisted of 300 ug of mutant IDH1 20-mer peptide. Libraries were prepared by immunoSEQ multiplex PCR; TCRdb keeps only in-frame clonotypes and omits some of them. The repertoire includes around 84,000 clones, over 75% of them detected once, and roughly 5.6% sits in the top ten. Their recognized antigens are unknown. Sequencing used PBMCs, obtained from a glioma patient whose treatment included an IDH1 peptide vaccine. All receptors derive from a man aged 35 to 55 with glioma.

The chain is built from TRBV5-6 and TRBJ2-2; 7 bases line up with TRBD1. V lost 4 bases, J lost 5 bases, and 8 bases stayed unmatched. The CDR3 contains 15 residues. CDR1 is SGHDT, CDR2 YYEEEE, per germline. CDR3 in amino acids: CASSKDRSVTGELFF. The CDR3 DNA sequence: TGTGCCAGCAGCAAGGACAGGTCGGTTACCGGGGAGCTGTTTTTT.

This sequence joins TRBV28 and TRBJ2-1; TRBD1 matches 8 bases. Germline V gene lookup returns CDR1 MDHEN and CDR2 SYDVKM. The CDR3 is 14 amino acids. V was pared by 1 base and J by 6 bases, with 2 bases of the junction left unmatched. Here the CDR3 reads CASSLYQGANEQFF. DNA of the CDR3: TGTGCCAGCAGTTTATACCAGGGGGCCAATGAGCAGTTCTTC. Looking up the rest from reference TRBV28 and TRBJ2-1 gives the full variable domain: DVKVTQSSRYLVKRTGEKVFLECVQDMDHENMFWYRQDPGLGLRLIYFSYDVKMKEKGDIPEGYSVSREKKERFSLILESASTNQTSMYLCASSLYQGANEQFFGPGTRLTVL.

This chain joins TRBV19 and TRBJ1-5, with TRBD1 as a possible D gene (5 bases). This CDR3 contains 14 residues. Germline lookup yields CDR1 LNHDA and CDR2 SQIVND (reference sequence). V lost 3 bases and J 4 bases, leaving 10 bases between the germline ends. The CDR3 here is CASSIPGENQPQHF. CDR3 in DNA: TGTGCCAGTAGTATTCCGGGGGAGAATCAGCCCCAGCATTTT.

This clone was observed a few times. CDR3 DNA sequence: TGTGCCAGCAGCGGCTCCTTTGGCGAGCAGTACTTC. This sequence encodes CASSGSFGEQYF. The chain joins TRBV5-6 to TRBJ2-7, with unresolved D. V was shortened by 4 bases and J by 6 bases, with 11 bases between the two germline ends. The germline gives CDR1 SGHDT, CDR2 YYEEEE. This CDR3 has 12 amino acids.

DNA of the CDR3: TGTGCCAGTCGACCGGGACAGGGATCTTACGAGCAGTACTTC. It is translated as CASRPGQGSYEQYF. V is TRBV6-5 and J is TRBJ2-7, with 9 bases matching TRBD1. The V gene end was trimmed by 9 bases and the J gene end by 4 bases; junction bases not matched to a gene: 10. The germline V gene has CDR1 MNHEY and CDR2 SVGAGI. The CDR3 has 14 amino acids.

The chain has TRBV4-2 and TRBJ1-2, with 8 bases lining up with TRBD1. Unmatched junction bases numbered 5, after V lost 0 bases and J lost 2 bases. Looked up from germline, CDR1 is LGHNA and CDR2 is YNFKEQ. The CDR3 is 16 amino acids. Written as DNA, the CDR3 is TGTGCCAGCAGCCAAGATCCCACAGGGGGAAACTATGGCTACACCTTC. This codes for CASSQDPTGGNYGYTF.

The chain joins TRBV28 to TRBJ2-7, with D maybe TRBD2 (6 bases). Trimming removed 5 bases at V and 4 bases at J, with 15 bases between. CDR3 length: 14 amino acids. Per germline, CDR1 MDHEN and CDR2 SYDVKM. The CDR3 is CASSLGGGPYEQYF. In nucleotides, the CDR3 is TGTGCCAGCAGTCTTGGCGGAGGGCCGTACGAGCAGTACTTC.

The chain carries TRBV7-2 and TRBJ2-1, with D possibly matching TRBD2 (6 bases). CDR3 length: 14 amino acids. Trimming pared 1 base from V and 7 bases from J, leaving 11 bases between. CDR1 and CDR2 (germline): SGHTA, FQGNSA. The CDR3: CASSLDGGQNEQFF. The CDR3 DNA sequence: TGTGCCAGCAGCTTAGACGGAGGGCAGAATGAGCAGTTCTTC.

The rearrangement joins TRBV7-2 to TRBJ2-7, with a weak D call TRBD1 (5 bases). The germline V and J ends were trimmed by 1 base and 2 bases, with 9 bases remaining between them. The CDR3 consists of 14 residues. CDR1 is SGHTA, CDR2 FQGNSA, per germline. Written as DNA, the CDR3 is TGTGCCAGCAGCTTAGGGACACTACCCTACGAGCAGTACTTC. Translating gives CASSLGTLPYEQYF.

This sequence joins TRBV7-9 and TRBJ1-2; 8 bases line up with TRBD1. This CDR3 has 17 amino acids. V lost 6 bases and J lost 6; bases outside the gene matches: 18. Germline CDR1 reads SEHNR; CDR2 reads FQNEAQ (reference sequence). CDR3 sequence reads: CASRPKPGQALGDGYTF. The DNA for the CDR3 is TGTGCCAGCAGGCCAAAGCCGGGACAGGCGTTGGGGGATGGCTACACCTTC.

The rearrangement links TRBV23-1 to TRBJ2-7; D not resolved. TRBV23-1 belongs to the ORF category, with a function that is uncertain. The CDR3 spans 13 residues. V was clipped by 0 bases and J by 5 bases, with 8 bases between them. CDR3 DNA sequence: TGCGCCAGCAGTCAATCTGCTTGCCACGAGCAGTACTTC. It is translated as CASSQSACHEQYF.

This sequence joins TRBV2 and TRBJ2-5, with D perhaps matching TRBD2 (5 bases). Germline CDR1 and CDR2: SNHLY and FYNNEI. V lost 8 bases, J lost 4 bases, and 17 bases lay in between. This CDR3 spans 14 amino acids. The CDR3 here is CASLSQSRVETQYF. The CDR3 nucleotides are TGTGCCAGCCTAAGCCAATCGAGGGTAGAGACCCAGTACTTC.

The rearrangement joins TRBV5-4 to TRBJ1-5, with no clear D. Germline CDR1 is SGHNT and CDR2 is YYREEE (reference sequence). V was cut by 2 bases and J by 5 bases, with 11 bases left in between. The CDR3 consists of 14 residues. The CDR3 nucleotides are TGTGCCAGCAGCTTTATGGGCGAGGATCAGCCCCAGCATTTT. This codes for CASSFMGEDQPQHF.

The chain has TRBV7-9 and TRBJ1-4; D is ambiguous. The CDR3 covers 14 residues. Germline values: CDR1 SEHNR, CDR2 FQNEAQ (reference sequence). V was trimmed by 3 bases and J by 5 bases, leaving 10 bases between them. Here the CDR3 reads CASSFDGPNEKLFF. The CDR3 nucleotides are TGTGCCAGCAGCTTCGACGGTCCCAATGAAAAACTGTTTTTT.

DNA of the CDR3: TGTGCCAGCAGCCCCCAGAAAGGCCAGGACTATGGCTACACCTTC. Encoded protein: CASSPQKGQDYGYTF. The chain recombines TRBV7-9 with TRBJ1-2; D not certain. Trimming left V 5 bases short and J 3 bases short, with 16 bases between. CDR1 is SEHNR, CDR2 FQNEAQ, per germline (reference sequence). CDR3 length: 15 residues.

The chain combines TRBV28 with TRBJ2-1; 9 bases align to TRBD2. The CDR3 contains 14 residues. The J segment lost 4 bases and the V segment lost 11 bases, leaving 9 bases of the junction unmatched. Germline V gene sequence: CDR1 MDHEN, CDR2 SYDVKM. CDR3 DNA sequence: TGTGCCGTCTATAGCGGGAGAGGGTACAATGAGCAGTTCTTC. Translated, it gives CAVYSGRGYNEQFF.

This clone was observed a handful of times. This rearrangement joins TRBV18 to TRBJ1-1; D not resolved. V shed 0 bases and J shed 0 bases, with 8 bases lying between them. The CDR3 runs to 15 residues. Germline values: CDR1 KGHSH, CDR2 LQKENI. CDR3 coding DNA: TGTGCCAGCTCACCACCGGCTGCCATGAACACTGAAGCTTTCTTT. This gives the protein CASSPPAAMNTEAFF. Together with reference TRBV18 and TRBJ1-1, the CDR3 gives the full variable domain: NAGVMQNPRHLVRRRGQEARLRCSPMKGHSHVYWYRQLPEEGLKFMVYLQKENIIDESGMPKERFSAEFPKEGPSILRIQQVVRGDSAAYFCASSPPAAMNTEAFFGQGTRLTVV.

The chain has TRBV11-2 and TRBJ1-5; D perhaps matches TRBD1 (6 bases). Germline V gene sequence: CDR1 SGHAT, CDR2 FQNNGV. This CDR3 is 15 amino acids long. With 5 bases removed from V and 6 bases from J, the gap between germline ends came to 17 bases. As DNA, the CDR3 is TGTGCCAGCAGCCTCGGAACAGGGAGTGGTCAGCCCCAGCATTTT. It is translated as CASSLGTGSGQPQHF.

The gene calls are TRBV7-2 and TRBJ2-1; 10 bases line up with TRBD1. Germline V gene sequence: CDR1 SGHTA, CDR2 FQGNSA. V lost 5 bases to trimming and J lost 8 bases; unmatched junction nucleotides: 9. This CDR3 has 15 amino acids. The CDR3 here is CASSPPGQGQDEQFF. The CDR3 DNA sequence: TGTGCCAGCAGCCCACCGGGACAGGGGCAGGATGAGCAGTTCTTC.

The V gene is TRBV19, the J gene TRBJ2-1, with TRBD1 matching over 8 bases. CDR1 is LNHDA and CDR2 is SQIVND in the germline V gene (reference sequence). The length of the CDR3 is 17 residues. The junction had 9 bases not matched to a gene; V was cut back by 1 base and J by 4 bases. DNA of the CDR3: TGTGCCAGTAGTATAGGGGACAGGAGCAGGTGGTACAATGAGCAGTTCTTC. Its translation is CASSIGDRSRWYNEQFF.

The chain carries TRBV5-1 and TRBJ2-5, with a possible D match to TRBD2 (5 bases). V shed 3 bases and J shed 4 bases, with 16 bases lying between them. Per germline, CDR1 SGHRS and CDR2 YFSETQ. The length of the CDR3 is 15 residues. The chain's CDR3 is CASSWGSPAGETQYF. In nucleotides, the CDR3 is TGCGCCAGCAGCTGGGGAAGTCCGGCGGGAGAGACCCAGTACTTC. The full variable domain, its missing parts supplied by reference TRBV5-1 and TRBJ2-5, is KAGVTQTPRYLIKTRGQQVTLSCSPISGHRSVSWYQQTPGQGLQFLFEYFSETQRNKGNFPGRFSGRQFSNSRSEMNVSTLELGDSALYLCASSWGSPAGETQYFGPGTRLLVL.

The gene calls are TRBV19 and TRBJ2-3; no clear D gene. The CDR3 is 13 residues long. V lost 1 base to trimming and J lost 0 bases, with 2 bases between them. Germline CDR1 and CDR2: LNHDA and SQIVND (reference sequence). The CDR3 region is CASSIASTDTQYF. Here the CDR3 DNA reads TGTGCCAGTAGTATAGCGAGCACAGATACGCAGTATTTT. The full variable domain, in which reference TRBV19 and TRBJ2-3 provide the parts outside the CDR3, is DGGITQSPKYLFRKEGQNVTLSCEQNLNHDAMYWYRQDPGQGLRLIYYSQIVNDFQKGDIAEGYSVSREKKESFPLTVTSAQKNPTAFYLCASSIASTDTQYFGPGTRLTVL.

The rearrangement joins TRBV5-4 to TRBJ1-4; D perhaps matches TRBD1 (5 bases). The V end lost 0 bases, the J end lost 4 bases, and 10 bases lay between the germline ends. The germline gives CDR1 SGHNT, CDR2 YYREEE (reference sequence). The CDR3 spans 15 residues. CDR3 in DNA: TGTGCCAGCAGCTTGGGAAGGGACTATAATGAAAAACTGTTTTTT. It codes for CASSLGRDYNEKLFF. The whole variable domain, remainder taken from reference TRBV5-4 and TRBJ1-4, is ETGVTQSPTHLIKTRGQQVTLRCSSQSGHNTVSWYQQALGQGPQFIFQYYREEENGRGNFPPRFSGLQFPNYSSELNVNALELDDSALYLCASSLGRDYNEKLFFGSGTQLSVL.

V is TRBV4-1 and J is TRBJ2-3; tentative D call: TRBD2 (5 bases). From germline, CDR1 is MGHRA and CDR2 YSYEKL. With 0 bases removed from V and 8 bases from J, the gap between germline ends came to 18 bases. The CDR3 covers 16 residues. The CDR3: CASSQEAGLAMGTQYF. As DNA, the CDR3 is TGCGCCAGCAGCCAAGAGGCAGGTCTAGCAATGGGTACGCAGTATTTT.

The CDR3 here is CASSTTSGGYNEQFF. The CDR3 DNA reads TGTGCCAGCAGCACGACTAGCGGGGGATACAATGAGCAGTTCTTC. The chain recombines TRBV7-9 with TRBJ2-1; 12 bases are shared with TRBD2. J lost 4 bases, V lost 5 bases, and 3 bases had no gene match. CDR1 SEHNR and CDR2 FQNEAQ come from the germline V gene (reference sequence). The CDR3 consists of 15 residues.

The chain has TRBV5-1 and TRBJ2-5; possible D gene TRBD2, 6 bases. The CDR3 length is 15 residues. Germline V lookup: CDR1 SGHRS, CDR2 YFSETQ. V lost 3 bases to trimming and J lost 2 bases, with 14 bases between them. The CDR3 DNA reads TGCGCCAGCAGCTCCCCCGGGACTTTTCAAGAGACCCAGTACTTC. It translates to CASSSPGTFQETQYF.

CDR3 coding DNA: TGTGCCAGCAGCGTAGGGGGGACAGAAAGGCCTGGAAACACCATATATTTT. This sequence encodes CASSVGGTERPGNTIYF. V gene TRBV9 combines with J gene TRBJ1-3; 7 bases align to TRBD1. The length of the CDR3 is 17 residues. Losses at the gene ends were 0 bases for V and 2 bases for J; bases not matched to a gene: 8. CDR1 SGDLS and CDR2 YYNGEE come from the germline V gene.